This TCR beta chain was captured in a study of blood T cell repertoires in COVID-19. CDR1 and CDR2 from the germline V gene are LNHDA and SQIVND (reference sequence). With 2 bases removed from V and 2 bases from J, the gap between germline ends came to 8 bases. CDR3 length: 14 amino acids. The data were produced by immunoSEQ multiplex PCR, yet TCRdb's version contains in-frame clones alone and is incomplete. The data hold nearly 100,000 clones, with 75% to 90% observed a single time. V is TRBV19 and J is TRBJ2-3; perhaps TRBD1 as D (6 bases). The clonotype was recovered from an elderly man with acute or convalescent COVID-19. Sequenced input: peripheral blood. CDR3 DNA sequence: TGTGCCAGTAGTATAAACAGGGACACAGATACGCAGTATTTT. Its protein is CASSINRDTDTQYF.